This TCR beta chain derives from a study of STAT5B mutations in CD4+ large granular lymphocyte leukemia. As to this clone: Its antigen is currently unknown.

Only in-frame clones appear in the TCRdb table, and some are missing; sequencing was by immunoSEQ multiplex PCR. The sample contains 25,000 to 35,000 clones, 70% to 85% of which appear only once. General observations from the study: TRBV06-family usage was enriched in top patient clones (8/27) versus controls (2/35).

The germline gives CDR1 SGHNT, CDR2 YYREEE (reference sequence). V dropped 4 bases and J dropped 1 base, with 8 bases sitting between them. This CDR3 has 14 residues. What was sequenced was CD4+ T cells from blood buffy coats. This TCR was recovered from a human donor in good health. The rearrangement joins TRBV5-4 to TRBJ2-2; D is uncertain. For the CDR3, the DNA is TGTGCCAGCAGCGTATATGTGAACACCGGGGAGCTGTTTTTT. Its protein product is CASSVYVNTGELFF. The full variable domain, with the rest looked up from reference TRBV5-4 and TRBJ2-2, is ETGVTQSPTHLIKTRGQQVTLRCSSQSGHNTVSWYQQALGQGPQFIFQYYREEENGRGNFPPRFSGLQFPNYSSELNVNALELDDSALYLCASSVYVNTGELFFGEGSRLTVL.